Below are 25 T cell receptor beta chains sequenced from a single sample in a study of shared clonotypes between healthy human individuals. Assay used: immunoSEQ multiplex PCR; TCRdb lists only in-frame clones, some missing. This table has hundreds of thousands of clones, around three quarters appearing once. Sequenced: PBMCs. These receptors originate from a woman aged 40 to 49 in good health. Some clones in this sample may be carry-over from other donors' samples.

The chain has TRBV19 and TRBJ2-5; 12 bases fit TRBD1. The ends lost 4 bases at V and 3 bases at J; junction bases unmatched: 6. The CDR3 has 16 amino acids. Germline assignment: CDR1 LNHDA and CDR2 SQIVND (reference sequence). This chain's CDR3 is CASSRGQGAYEETQYF. DNA of the CDR3: TGTGCCAGTAGTAGGGGACAGGGGGCTTATGAAGAGACCCAGTACTTC.

This clone was recorded only once. The V call is TRBV21-1, the J call TRBJ2-6; TRBD1 was called by the table and not checked on the DNA. TRBV21-1 corresponds to a pseudogene. The CDR3 has 19 residues. The CDR3 reads CASSEGAGTPRLWANVLTF. The CDR3 coding sequence is TGTGCCAGCAGCGAAGGAGCCGGGACACCACGTCTCTGGGCCAACGTCCTGACTTTC.

The chain recombines TRBV9 with TRBJ2-1; no reliable D call. The CDR3 is made up of 12 amino acids. V was trimmed by 0 bases and J by 5 bases, leaving 3 bases between them. Germline V gives CDR1 SGDLS, CDR2 YYNGEE. The DNA for the CDR3 is TGTGCCAGCAGCGTAGGAGACAATGAGCAGTTCTTC. This translates into CASSVGDNEQFF.

The gene calls are TRBV4-2 and TRBJ2-7; the D is unclear. The V end lost 0 bases, the J end lost 6 bases, and 12 bases lay between the germline ends. The CDR3 is 14 amino acids. Germline CDR1 and CDR2: LGHNA and YNFKEQ. The CDR3 protein is CASSQDPDGREQYF. CDR3 nucleotide sequence: TGTGCCAGCAGCCAAGATCCCGACGGGCGCGAGCAGTACTTC.

This clone was detected a few times. In the same sample, other DNA sequences code for this CDR3. The V call is TRBV7-2, the J call TRBJ1-4, with a weak D call TRBD1 (5 bases). Looked up from germline, CDR1 is SGHTA and CDR2 is FQGNSA. The CDR3 extends over 15 amino acids. Trimming pared 5 bases from V and 0 bases from J, leaving 10 bases between. CDR3 in amino acids: CASSLQVATNEKLFF. CDR3 sequence (DNA): TGTGCCAGCAGCCTACAGGTTGCAACTAATGAAAAACTGTTTTTT.

The J gene is TRBJ2-1, the V gene TRBV11-2; D tentatively fits TRBD1 or TRBD2 (5 bases each). The CDR3 consists of 13 residues. Germline V gene lookup returns CDR1 SGHAT and CDR2 FQNNGV. The germline V and J ends were trimmed by 1 base and 7 bases, with 8 bases remaining between them. The CDR3 loop reads CASSLGGANEQFF. The CDR3 region has the DNA TGTGCCAGCAGCTTAGGAGGGGCAAATGAGCAGTTCTTC.

This clone appeared a single time. The chain couples TRBV15 to TRBJ2-7; D might be TRBD1 or TRBD2, each matching 6 bases. V lost 0 bases and J 0 bases, leaving 12 bases between the germline ends. Per germline, CDR1 LNHNV and CDR2 YYDKDF (reference sequence). This CDR3 is 16 amino acids long. The CDR3 DNA sequence: TGTGCCACCAGCAGAGATGGAGGGGGGAGCTCCTACGAGCAGTACTTC. It yields the protein CATSRDGGGSSYEQYF.

This clone was seen more than once but under ten times. The chain has TRBV4-1 and TRBJ2-1; TRBD2 matches at 9 bases. Germline lookup yields CDR1 MGHRA and CDR2 YSYEKL. This CDR3 is 17 amino acids long. After removal of 0 bases from V and 7 bases from J, the junction contained 10 bases not matched to a gene. The CDR3 DNA reads as TGCGCCAGCAGCCAAGACAGAGTAGCGGGAGCTTGGAATGAGCAGTTCTTC. Translated, it gives CASSQDRVAGAWNEQFF.

The chain combines TRBV27 with TRBJ2-5; D gene uncertain. Germline values: CDR1 MNHEY, CDR2 SMNVEV (reference sequence). Trimming took off 5 bases at V and 5 bases at J, with 18 bases between the two ends. CDR3 length: 15 residues. The CDR3 region has the DNA TGTGCCAGCAGTCAGCACTCGACCTCAAGGGAGACCCAGTACTTC. As protein: CASSQHSTSRETQYF.

Turning to this clone: A far larger clone lies a single base away; this is likely a read error. Other DNA sequences in the sample encode the same CDR3. The chain is built from TRBV7-9 and TRBJ2-5; perhaps TRBD2 as D (6 bases). Germline assignment: CDR1 SEHNR and CDR2 FQNEAQ (reference sequence). CDR3 length: 12 residues. The CDR3 sequence is CASSLAIETQYF. The CDR3 DNA reads as TGTGCCAGCAGCCTAGCGATCGAGACCCAGTACTTC.

This clone was seen only once. The chain is built from TRBV7-9 and TRBJ2-3, with D uncertain. The CDR3 runs 14 residues. The V gene lost 1 base and the J gene lost 1 base, with 6 bases spanning the gap. Germline CDR1 reads SEHNR; CDR2 reads FQNEAQ (reference sequence). DNA for the CDR3: TGTGCCAGCAGCTTAGAACTACGCACAGATACGCAGTATTTT. The encoded protein is CASSLELRTDTQYF.

In DNA, the CDR3 is TGTGCCAGCAGTCCCGCACCGGGACAGGGTAGTGGGTCCTACAATGAGCAGTTCTTC. Translation: CASSPAPGQGSGSYNEQFF. J is TRBJ2-1 and V is TRBV28; 9 bases line up with TRBD1. Per the germline V gene, CDR1 is MDHEN and CDR2 is SYDVKM. The CDR3 sequence is 19 residues long. V trimming: 5 bases; J trimming: 1 base; junction bases outside the gene matches: 15.

Turning to this clone: This is likely an artifact of a read error, given a far larger clone one base away. The CDR3 nucleotides are TGTGCCAGCAGCTTAAGGGGCCCCCGGACTAGCGGGACTCGAGAGATCCAGTACTTC. Its translation: CASSLRGPRTSGTREIQYF. The J gene is TRBJ2-5, the V gene TRBV11-2; 12 bases are shared with TRBD2. Germline V gene lookup returns CDR1 SGHAT and CDR2 FQNNGV. The CDR3 totals 19 residues.

This chain connects TRBV27 to TRBJ1-1, with D possibly being TRBD1 (6 bases). V lost 1 base and J lost 5, with 11 bases in between. Germline-derived CDR1 and CDR2 are MNHEY and SMNVEV (reference sequence). This CDR3 has 14 residues. The CDR3 DNA reads as TGTGCCAGCAGTTTATTTGGGACAACTACTGAAGCTTTCTTT. This translates into CASSLFGTTTEAFF.

This chain links TRBV5-1 with TRBJ2-7, with 11 bases fitting TRBD1. Germline V gene lookup returns CDR1 SGHRS and CDR2 YFSETQ. J was trimmed by 4 bases and V by 7 bases; bases with no gene match: 4. CDR3 size: 13 residues. CDR3 coding DNA: TGCGCCAGCGGACAGGGGGCGGTATACGAGCAGTACTTC. The encoded protein is CASGQGAVYEQYF.

V gene TRBV14 combines with J gene TRBJ2-1, with D perhaps matching TRBD2 (5 bases). Germline V lookup: CDR1 SGHDN, CDR2 FVKESK. V was trimmed by 0 bases and J by 2 bases, leaving 11 bases between them. The CDR3 is 16 amino acids. The CDR3 DNA sequence: TGTGCCAGCAGCCAAGAGATTAGCGCACCCTACAATGAGCAGTTCTTC. This translates into CASSQEISAPYNEQFF.

Comment on this clone: A read error is likely, as this CDR3 ends without the conserved phenylalanine or tryptophan. This chain connects TRBV30 to TRBJ1-1; 10 bases match TRBD1. The germline V gene has CDR1 GTSNPN and CDR2 SVGIG (reference sequence). V gave up 2 bases and J gave up 0 bases; unmatched junction bases: 18. The CDR3 loop spans 20 amino acids. CDR3: CAWSQNQIWGQGRMNTEAFS. The DNA of the CDR3 is TGTGCCTGGAGTCAAAATCAAATTTGGGGACAGGGGAGGATGAACACTGAAGCTTTCTCT.

Regarding this clone: Other DNA sequences in the same sample also yield this CDR3. This rearrangement joins TRBV27 to TRBJ2-7; D may be TRBD1 (6 bases). V shed 0 bases and J shed 3 bases, with 6 bases lying between them. Germline loops: CDR1 MNHEY, CDR2 SMNVEV (reference sequence). This CDR3 contains 13 residues. The CDR3 spells CASSLSGGYEQYF. DNA for the CDR3: TGTGCCAGCAGTTTATCAGGGGGCTACGAGCAGTACTTC.

The genes are TRBV27 and TRBJ2-2; TRBD2 matches at 14 bases. Germline V CDR1 and CDR2: MNHEY, SMNVEV (reference sequence). The CDR3 length is 19 residues. V lost 5 bases to trimming and J lost 4 bases; unmatched junction nucleotides: 12. CDR3 nucleotide sequence: TGTGCCAGCAGTCCCACACCCGCCGGACTAGCGGGGGGCACCGGGGAGCTGTTTTTT. This sequence encodes CASSPTPAGLAGGTGELFF.

This chain uses TRBV29-1 with TRBJ2-3; the match to TRBD2 covers 12 bases. V lost 6 bases, J lost 3 bases, and 4 bases stayed unmatched. CDR3 length: 14 amino acids. CDR1 and CDR2 (germline): SQVTM, ANQGSEA. The CDR3 here is CSVTSGSSTDTQYF. CDR3 sequence (DNA): TGCAGCGTGACTAGCGGGAGTAGTACAGATACGCAGTATTTT.

This clone has only one observation. This chain links TRBV5-1 with TRBJ1-1, with TRBD1 as a possible D gene (6 bases). This CDR3 region has 15 residues. V was cut by 4 bases and J by 4 bases, with 17 bases left in between. Germline values: CDR1 SGHRS, CDR2 YFSETQ. CDR3 amino acids: CASSASQGMATEAFF. CDR3 sequence (DNA): TGCGCCAGCAGCGCATCCCAGGGGATGGCCACTGAAGCTTTCTTT.

The V call is TRBV7-3, the J call TRBJ1-2, with D unresolved. The CDR3 is made up of 15 amino acids. Per the germline V gene, CDR1 is SGHTA and CDR2 is FQGTGA. V lost 0 bases to trimming and J lost 6 bases, with 14 bases between them. The CDR3 region is CASSLTYTKPDGYTF. DNA of the CDR3: TGTGCCAGCAGCTTAACCTACACAAAACCTGATGGCTACACCTTC.

This clone turned up a few times. This chain uses TRBV2 with TRBJ2-3; TRBD2 matches at 14 bases. The CDR3 is made up of 13 amino acids. CDR1 is SNHLY and CDR2 is FYNNEI in the germline V gene. Losses at the gene ends were 8 bases for V and 6 bases for J; bases not matched to a gene: 1. The CDR3 DNA follows: TGTGCCAGCCGGACTAGCGGGAGGGATACGCAGTATTTT. The encoded protein is CASRTSGRDTQYF.

The chain couples TRBV9 to TRBJ2-1; perhaps TRBD1 as D (6 bases). CDR3 length equals 18 residues. Germline loops: CDR1 SGDLS, CDR2 YYNGEE. V lost 0 bases to trimming and J lost 1 base, with 17 bases between them. The CDR3 DNA sequence: TGTGCCAGCAGCGTAGCCCCCCAGGGGTGGGGATCCTACAATGAGCAGTTCTTC. Encoded protein: CASSVAPQGWGSYNEQFF.

The chain is built from TRBV28 and TRBJ2-2; 8 positions match TRBD2. V gave up 6 bases and J gave up 5 bases; unmatched junction bases: 8. The length of the CDR3 is 15 residues. CDR1 and CDR2 from the germline V gene are MDHEN and SYDVKM. Here the CDR3 reads CASSWTSSQTGELFF. The CDR3 DNA is TGTGCCAGCAGCTGGACTAGCTCTCAAACCGGGGAGCTGTTTTTT.